The text below deals with one TCR beta chain. Its antigen is undetermined. The data originate from a study of shared clonotypes between healthy human individuals. Findings of the study overall: Depth was large, yet rarefaction showed that sorted-subset sequencing was incomplete.

The assay was immunoSEQ multiplex PCR, and TCRdb's table has in-frame clones only and misses some. The profile shows approximately 640,000 clones, about two thirds of them singletons. V lost 4 bases, J lost 8 bases, and 9 bases lay in between. The CDR3 is 13 amino acids. Germline values: CDR1 SNHLY, CDR2 FYNNEI. This TCR derives from a woman between 25 and 40 years old in good health. The sequencing input was memory CD4+ T cells sorted from blood. Noted subset: CD45RA-negative fraction. The chain combines TRBV2 with TRBJ1-6; no reliable D call. The CDR3 DNA sequence: TGTGCCAGCAGTGTGGGGATGTATTCACCCCTCCACTTT. Protein: CASSVGMYSPLHF.